Here is one T cell receptor (beta chain) with its context. Trimming at V came to 1 base and at J to 5 bases, leaving 0 bases not matched to a gene. This CDR3 region has 14 residues. From germline, CDR1 is SNHLY and CDR2 FYNNEI. The data originate from a study of blood T cell repertoires in COVID-19. Study as a whole: The analysed material was cDNA or gDNA that came from T cells, B-cell-depleted T cells, or PBMCs.

Methods used by the authors: For nucleated cells, counts were estimated from reference gene primer amplification. Sequencing used immunoSEQ multiplex PCR; TCRdb keeps in-frame clones, though not all of them. The D gene and trimming were derived from the DNA, and the V and J assignments and clone size from that table. The table has fewer than 25,000 clones, 81% seen once. The sequenced sample was peripheral blood. This clonotype was obtained from a man aged 65 to 79 with acute or convalescent COVID-19. The chain combines TRBV2 with TRBJ1-4, with TRBD1 matching over 8 bases. The CDR3 coding sequence is TGTGCCAGCAGTGAAGGACAGGGGAATGAAAAACTGTTTTTT. Protein product: CASSEGQGNEKLFF.